The 18 T cell receptor beta chains presented below share a single source sample, sequenced in a study of cytomegalovirus exposure and HLA in healthy donors. Primers: 60 Vbeta forward and 13 Jbeta reverse. Only in-frame clones appear in the TCRdb table, and some are missing; sequencing was by immunoSEQ multiplex PCR. The sample totals more than 95,000 clones. Input material: PBMCs. The source of these receptors is a man aged 40-49 years in good health and CMV-seronegative.

The chain combines TRBV2 with TRBJ2-7; 7 nucleotides agree with TRBD1. The germline gives CDR1 SNHLY, CDR2 FYNNEI. The trim removed 4 bases at V and 6 bases at J, leaving 12 bases unmatched. This CDR3 spans 15 amino acids. CDR3 region: CASSVDLQGVGEQYF. CDR3 nucleotides: TGTGCCAGCAGTGTAGATCTTCAGGGGGTGGGCGAGCAGTACTTC. The full variable domain, rest sourced from reference TRBV2 and TRBJ2-7, is EPEVTQTPSHQVTQMGQEVILRCVPISNHLYFYWYRQILGQKVEFLVSFYNNEISEKSEIFDDQFSVERPDGSNFTLKIRSTKLEDSAMYFCASSVDLQGVGEQYFGPGTRLTVT.

The chain recombines TRBV11-3 with TRBJ2-1; the D gene is possibly TRBD2 (6 bases). This CDR3 has 14 amino acids. Germline V gene data show CDR1 as SGHNT and CDR2 as YENEEA. Trimming stripped 5 bases from V and 7 bases from J, with 15 bases between. In DNA, the CDR3 is TGTGCCAGCAGCCTAACTACCGGGAGAAATGAGCAGTTCTTC. Protein: CASSLTTGRNEQFF.

The chain employs TRBV11-3 and TRBJ2-7; 7 bases fit TRBD2. The length of the CDR3 is 11 residues. The V gene end was trimmed by 8 bases and the J gene end by 9 bases; junction bases not matched to a gene: 7. Germline loops: CDR1 SGHNT, CDR2 YENEEA. The CDR3 bases are TGTGCCAGCGCCTTACGGGGGGTGCAGTACTTC. Protein: CASALRGVQYF.

The rearrangement joins TRBV7-9 to TRBJ2-5; TRBD2 matches 9 bases. The tail of the sequence fits TRBJ2-7 better, so the J call may be wrong. This CDR3 is built from 13 residues. Germline loops: CDR1 SEHNR, CDR2 FQNEAQ (reference sequence). CDR3 loop: CASNLLAGLEQYF. DNA of the CDR3: TGTGCCAGCAACCTTCTAGCGGGACTCGAGCAGTACTTC.

The chain is built from TRBV4-3 and TRBJ2-1; 11 positions agree with TRBD2. V shed 3 bases and J 6 bases; nucleotides not matched to a gene: 13. Germline CDR1 LGHNA, CDR2 YSLEER. The CDR3 consists of 18 residues. The CDR3 coding sequence is TGCGCCAGCAGCCAGGGTTCCCCGGTAGCGGGAGGGCGCAATGAGCAGTTCTTC. Translated, it gives CASSQGSPVAGGRNEQFF.

The chain recombines TRBV18 with TRBJ2-7, with 11 positions matching TRBD2. The J segment lost 5 bases and the V segment lost 3 bases, leaving 6 bases of the junction unmatched. CDR1 and CDR2 (germline): KGHSH, LQKENI. CDR3 length equals 15 residues. CDR3 residues: CASSPGRTSGHEQYF. In DNA, the CDR3 is TGTGCCAGCTCACCGGGACGGACTAGCGGGCACGAGCAGTACTTC.

The CDR3 DNA is TGTGCCTGGAGTGTAGGGGGGGGTGGCTCACCCCTCCACTTT. This codes for CAWSVGGGGSPLHF. The chain is built from TRBV30 and TRBJ1-6, with D possibly TRBD1 on 6 matching bases. Germline-derived CDR1 and CDR2 are GTSNPN and SVGIG (reference sequence). CDR3 length: 14 amino acids. Trimming took 0 bases from V and 10 from J, leaving 13 bases between them.

The chain couples TRBV27 to TRBJ2-1, with 11 nucleotides matching TRBD2. CDR1 is MNHEY, CDR2 SMNVEV, per germline (reference sequence). The CDR3 has 15 amino acids. V shed 2 bases, J shed 7 bases, and the junction held 4 bases outside the gene matches. Here the CDR3 DNA reads TGTGCCAGCAGTTTAGGGACTAGCGGATTTAATGAGCAGTTCTTC. It encodes CASSLGTSGFNEQFF.

This chain uses TRBV7-9 with TRBJ1-5; weak D call: TRBD1 (5 bases). CDR1 SEHNR and CDR2 FQNEAQ come from the germline V gene (reference sequence). Between the trimmed V and J ends, which lost 2 bases and 4 bases, there was a span of 6 bases. This CDR3 is built from 13 residues. The CDR3 nucleotides read TGTGCCAGCAGCTTAACAGGAAATCAGCCCCAGCATTTT. It codes for CASSLTGNQPQHF. Full variable domain (remainder filled in from reference TRBV7-9 and TRBJ1-5): DTGVSQNPRHKITKRGQNVTFRCDPISEHNRLYWYRQTLGQGPEFLTYFQNEAQLEKSRLLSDRFSAERPKGSFSTLEIQRTEQGDSAMYLCASSLTGNQPQHFGDGTRLSIL.

The chain joins TRBV29-1 to TRBJ2-2; 10 positions agree with TRBD2. V lost 5 bases to trimming and J lost 10 bases; unmatched junction nucleotides: 4. Germline V CDR1 and CDR2: SQVTM, ANQGSEA. This CDR3 comprises 12 residues. The CDR3 coding sequence is TGCAGCGTTTCTAGCGGGAGTGAGGAGCTGTTTTTT. Encoded protein: CSVSSGSEELFF.

This chain connects TRBV5-1 to TRBJ2-1; perhaps TRBD2 as D (6 bases). The CDR3 is 15 amino acids. Germline assignment: CDR1 SGHRS and CDR2 YFSETQ. V was clipped by 4 bases and J by 7 bases, with 18 bases between them. In DNA, the CDR3 is TGCGCCAGCAGCCTAGTAGCGGTCACTGGGAATGAGCAGTTCTTC. Encoded protein: CASSLVAVTGNEQFF.

The chain has TRBV9 and TRBJ2-2, with 8 bases lining up with TRBD1. From germline, CDR1 is SGDLS and CDR2 YYNGEE. The CDR3 totals 16 residues. V lost 2 bases to trimming and J lost 5 bases; unmatched junction nucleotides: 8. This CDR3 reads CASSVGVRDRTGELFF. The DNA for the CDR3 is TGTGCCAGCAGCGTGGGGGTTAGGGACAGGACCGGGGAGCTGTTTTTT. Full variable domain (rest looked up from reference TRBV9 and TRBJ2-2): DSGVTQTPKHLITATGQRVTLRCSPRSGDLSVYWYQQSLDQGLQFLIQYYNGEERAKGNILERFSAQQFPDLHSELNLSSLELGDSALYFCASSVGVRDRTGELFFGEGSRLTVL.

The chain recombines TRBV7-9 with TRBJ2-3; 12 nucleotides agree with TRBD2. V lost 5 bases to trimming and J lost 5 bases; unmatched junction nucleotides: 11. CDR3 length: 17 residues. CDR1 SEHNR and CDR2 FQNEAQ come from the germline V gene (reference sequence). The chain's CDR3 is CASSRTSGKEIVDTQYF. CDR3 sequence (DNA): TGTGCCAGCAGCCGGACTAGCGGGAAGGAGATTGTAGATACGCAGTATTTT.

The chain uses TRBV5-4 and TRBJ1-2; TRBD1 agrees at 7 bases. This CDR3 is built from 13 residues. J lost 4 bases, V lost 0 bases, and 0 bases had no gene match. Germline values: CDR1 SGHNT, CDR2 YYREEE (reference sequence). Here the CDR3 DNA reads TGTGCCAGCAGCTTGGACAGGGGCTATGGCTACACCTTC. Its protein is CASSLDRGYGYTF.

The chain has TRBV29-1 and TRBJ2-1; 8 nucleotides match TRBD1. The germline gives CDR1 SQVTM, CDR2 ANQGSEA. This CDR3 comprises 15 residues. Losses at the gene ends were 0 bases for V and 3 bases for J; bases not matched to a gene: 4. Here the CDR3 DNA reads TGCAGCGTTGAAGATCAGGGGGCTATCTACAATGAGCAGTTCTTC. Translation: CSVEDQGAIYNEQFF.

This sequence joins TRBV11-3 and TRBJ2-2, with D possibly matching TRBD1 (7 bases). The CDR3 is made up of 16 amino acids. Germline-derived CDR1 and CDR2 are SGHNT and YENEEA. V was shortened by 1 base and J by 4 bases, with 13 bases between the two germline ends. The chain's CDR3 is CASSLAGGTSTGELFF. CDR3 nucleotides: TGTGCCAGCAGCTTAGCAGGGGGGACCAGCACCGGGGAGCTGTTTTTT.

CDR3 in DNA: TGTGCCAGCAGCTTAGTTCAGGCTCTGAAAGCTTTCTTT. It translates to CASSLVQALKAFF. The chain combines TRBV11-3 with TRBJ1-1; D is undetermined. The CDR3 is made up of 13 amino acids. Germline CDR1 is SGHNT and CDR2 is YENEEA. The germline V and J ends were trimmed by 1 base and 9 bases, with 12 bases remaining between them.

This sequence joins TRBV4-2 and TRBJ2-2; TRBD1 might be the D (6 bases). The CDR3 spans 16 residues. Trimming took 1 base from V and 0 from J, leaving 9 bases between them. Per germline, CDR1 LGHNA and CDR2 YNFKEQ. The CDR3 nucleotides read TGTGCCAGCAGCCAAGTTGGGACACCGAACACCGGGGAGCTGTTTTTT. Translation gives CASSQVGTPNTGELFF.